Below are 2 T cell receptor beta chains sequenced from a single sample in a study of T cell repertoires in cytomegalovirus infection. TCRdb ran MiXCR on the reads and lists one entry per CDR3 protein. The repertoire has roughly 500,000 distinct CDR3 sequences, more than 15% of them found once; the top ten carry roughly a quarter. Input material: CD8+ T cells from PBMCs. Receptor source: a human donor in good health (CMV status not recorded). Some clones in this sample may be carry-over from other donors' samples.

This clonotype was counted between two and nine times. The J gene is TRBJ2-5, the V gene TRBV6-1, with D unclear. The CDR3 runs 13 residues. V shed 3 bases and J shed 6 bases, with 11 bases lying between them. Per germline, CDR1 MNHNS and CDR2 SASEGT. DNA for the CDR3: TGTGCCAGCAGTGACCGGATCGGAAAGACCCAGTACTTC. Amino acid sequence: CASSDRIGKTQYF.

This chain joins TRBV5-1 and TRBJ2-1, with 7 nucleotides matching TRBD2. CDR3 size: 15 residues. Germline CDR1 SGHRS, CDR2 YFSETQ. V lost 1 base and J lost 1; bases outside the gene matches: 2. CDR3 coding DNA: TGCGCCAGCAGCTTGTGGGAGGGGTCCTACAATGAGCAGTTCTTC. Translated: CASSLWEGSYNEQFF.